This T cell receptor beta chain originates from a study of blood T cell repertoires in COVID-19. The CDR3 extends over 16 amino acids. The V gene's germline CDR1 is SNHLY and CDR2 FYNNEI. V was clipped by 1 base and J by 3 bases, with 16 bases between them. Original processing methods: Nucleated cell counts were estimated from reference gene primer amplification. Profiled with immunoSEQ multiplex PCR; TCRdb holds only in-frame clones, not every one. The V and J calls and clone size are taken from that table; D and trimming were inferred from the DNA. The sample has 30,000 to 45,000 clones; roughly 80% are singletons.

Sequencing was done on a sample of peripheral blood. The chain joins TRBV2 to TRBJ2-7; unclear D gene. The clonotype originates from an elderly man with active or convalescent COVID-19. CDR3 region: CASSEDWRSYYYEQYF. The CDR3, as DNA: TGTGCCAGCAGTGAAGATTGGAGATCGTACTACTACGAGCAGTACTTC. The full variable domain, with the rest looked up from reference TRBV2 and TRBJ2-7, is EPEVTQTPSHQVTQMGQEVILRCVPISNHLYFYWYRQILGQKVEFLVSFYNNEISEKSEIFDDQFSVERPDGSNFTLKIRSTKLEDSAMYFCASSEDWRSYYYEQYFGPGTRLTVT.